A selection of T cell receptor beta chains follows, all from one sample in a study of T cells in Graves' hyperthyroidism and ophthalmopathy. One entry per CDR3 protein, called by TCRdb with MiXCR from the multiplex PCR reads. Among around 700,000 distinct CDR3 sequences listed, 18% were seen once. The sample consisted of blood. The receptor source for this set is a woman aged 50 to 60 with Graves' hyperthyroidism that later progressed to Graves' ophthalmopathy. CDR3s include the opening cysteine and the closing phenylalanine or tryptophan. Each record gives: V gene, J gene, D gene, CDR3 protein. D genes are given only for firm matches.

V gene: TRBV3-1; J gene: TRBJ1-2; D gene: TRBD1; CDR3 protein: CASSPDREGGYTF
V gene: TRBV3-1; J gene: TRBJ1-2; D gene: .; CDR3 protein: CASSHITQGYYGYTF
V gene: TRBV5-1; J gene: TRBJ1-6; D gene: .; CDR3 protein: CASAPSGPYNSPLHF
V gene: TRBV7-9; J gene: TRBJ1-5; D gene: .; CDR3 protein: CASSAVGGKGNQPQHF
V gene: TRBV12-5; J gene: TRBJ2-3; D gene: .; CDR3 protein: CASGLVPSGETDTQYF
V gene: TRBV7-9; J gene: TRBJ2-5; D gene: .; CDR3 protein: CASSSLRLQETQYF
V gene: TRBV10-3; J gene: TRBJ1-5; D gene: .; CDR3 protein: CAISGGESRDQPQHF
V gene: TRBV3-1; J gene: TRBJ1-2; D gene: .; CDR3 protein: CASSQDRGRDYGYTF
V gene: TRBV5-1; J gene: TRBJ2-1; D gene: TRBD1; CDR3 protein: CASSPRQGHSYNEQFF
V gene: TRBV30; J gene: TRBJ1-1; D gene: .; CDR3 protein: CAWDRGNTEAFF
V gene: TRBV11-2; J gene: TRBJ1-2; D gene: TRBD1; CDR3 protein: CASSHRGANYGYTF
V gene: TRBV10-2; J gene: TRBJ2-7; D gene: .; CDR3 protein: CASSPGFLISYEQYF
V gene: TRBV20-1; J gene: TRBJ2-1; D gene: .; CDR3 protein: CSARGMTGYNEQFF
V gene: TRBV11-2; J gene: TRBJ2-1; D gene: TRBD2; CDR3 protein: CASSFLIGASGGPSSYNEQFF
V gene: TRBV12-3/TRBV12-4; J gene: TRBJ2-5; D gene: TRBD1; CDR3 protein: CASSPTGLETQYF
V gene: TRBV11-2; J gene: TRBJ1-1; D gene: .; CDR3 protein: CASSLIKGPNTEAFF
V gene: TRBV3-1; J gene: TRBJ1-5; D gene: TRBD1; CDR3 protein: CASSQAGQGIQPQHF
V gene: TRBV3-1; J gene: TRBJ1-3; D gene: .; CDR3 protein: CASSQGHLGSGNTIYF
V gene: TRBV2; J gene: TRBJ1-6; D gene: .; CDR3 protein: CASSVRWGLSSYNSPLHF
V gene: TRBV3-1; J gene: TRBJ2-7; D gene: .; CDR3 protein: CASSQNPLGLFEQYF
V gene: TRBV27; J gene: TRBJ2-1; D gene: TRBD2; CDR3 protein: CASSLGGIRRNEQFF
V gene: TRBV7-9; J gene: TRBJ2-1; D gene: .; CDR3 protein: CASSLWNNEQFF
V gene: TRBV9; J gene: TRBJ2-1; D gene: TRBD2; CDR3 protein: CASSVGAGDYNEQFF
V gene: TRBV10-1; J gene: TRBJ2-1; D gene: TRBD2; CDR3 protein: CASSYGYGGTNSYNEQFF
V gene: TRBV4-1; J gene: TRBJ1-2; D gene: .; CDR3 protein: CASSQDEENYGYTF
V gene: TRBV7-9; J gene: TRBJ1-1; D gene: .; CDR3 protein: CASQLVPASAEAFF
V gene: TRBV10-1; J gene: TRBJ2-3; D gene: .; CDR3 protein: CASSGYTDTQYF
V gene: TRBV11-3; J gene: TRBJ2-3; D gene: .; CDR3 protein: CASSLGTATDTQYF
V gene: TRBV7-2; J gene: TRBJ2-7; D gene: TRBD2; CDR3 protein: CASSLVTSGTHEQYF
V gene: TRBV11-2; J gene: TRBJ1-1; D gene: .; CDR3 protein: CASSLGVATFNTEAFF